The 18 T cell receptor beta chains below come from one sample, sequenced in a study of T cells in women clearing cervical HPV infection. The repertoire was sequenced with immunoSEQ multiplex PCR; TCRdb's copy has only in-frame clones and lacks some. Its clone listing holds some 31,000 clones. Sequencing input: blood buffy coat. These receptors were obtained from a woman between 18 and 70 years old with a cervical HPV16 infection that either progressed to CIN3+ or cleared (not recorded which).

In regard to this clone: The read finishes 3 residues shy of the CDR3 end, and the germline J gene is used to complete it. This sequence joins TRBV19 and TRBJ2-1; 14 bases align to TRBD2. The CDR3 is made up of 17 amino acids. The germline V gene encodes CDR1 LNHDA and CDR2 SQIVND (reference sequence). V trimming: 5 bases; J trimming: 8 bases; junction bases outside the gene matches: 11. CDR3: CASSPIGLAGGFDEQFF. The sequenced CDR3 bases are TGTGCCAGTAGTCCAATTGGACTAGCGGGAGGTTTCGATGAG.

A word on this clone: The read comes to an end 3 residues before the CDR3 does, leaving the germline J gene to fill in the end. The rearrangement joins TRBV20-1 to TRBJ1-1, with D unresolved. Trimming removed 0 bases at V and 7 bases at J, with 9 bases between. CDR3 length equals 12 residues. Germline loops: CDR1 DFQATT, CDR2 SNEGSKA (reference sequence). CDR3 sequence: CSARDLRGEAFF. CDR3 DNA, as far as it was read: TGCAGTGCTAGAGATCTACGGGGTGAA.

Concerning this clone itself: The read gets to within 3 residues of the CDR3 end, and the germline J gene fills in the rest. This rearrangement joins TRBV20-1 to TRBJ1-1, with 8 bases identical to TRBD1. CDR3 length: 15 amino acids. Germline-derived CDR1 and CDR2 are DFQATT and SNEGSKA (reference sequence). The sequenced CDR3 bases are TGCAGTGCTAGAGTAGGAGGGGACAGGCGGGCACAA. Translation: CSARVGGDRRAQ. The entire CDR3 protein is CSARVGGDRRAQAFF.

With respect to this clone: The read comes to an end 3 residues before the CDR3 does, leaving the germline J gene to fill in the end. The chain uses TRBV7-9 and TRBJ2-5; maybe TRBD1 (5 bases). CDR3 length equals 13 residues. Germline V lookup: CDR1 SEHNR, CDR2 FQNEAQ (reference sequence). The V end was cut by 5 bases, the J end by 1 base, with 8 bases between. The CDR3 protein is CASSEQVQETQYF. The CDR3 bases that were read are TGTGCCAGCAGCGAACAGGTCCAAGAGACC.

Regarding this clone: The read ends 3 residues early relative to the CDR3; the germline J gene fills the gap. The chain links TRBV29-1 to TRBJ2-3; D not resolved. Germline lookup yields CDR1 SQVTM and CDR2 ANQGSEA. The CDR3 is 13 residues long. The V end was cut by 7 bases, the J end by 2 bases, with 13 bases between. CDR3 loop: CSGKGYATDTQYF. The sequenced part of the CDR3 DNA is TGCAGCGGGAAGGGCTACGCCACAGATACG.

Concerning this clone: The CDR3 end lies 3 residues beyond the end of the read and is filled in from the germline J gene. The V gene is TRBV30, the J gene TRBJ1-1; the match to TRBD1 covers 12 bases. The CDR3 is 16 amino acids. V trimming: 0 bases; J trimming: 1 base; junction bases outside the gene matches: 3. Germline V gene lookup returns CDR1 GTSNPN and CDR2 SVGIG (reference sequence). The CDR3 loop reads CAWSVGTGGRNTEAFF. The part of the CDR3 DNA that was read is TGTGCCTGGAGTGTAGGGACAGGGGGCAGGAACACTGAA.

A word on this clone: The read stops 3 residues short of the end of the CDR3; the missing end is completed from the germline J gene. The gene calls are TRBV18 and TRBJ1-2; TRBD1 matches 7 bases. The CDR3 runs to 15 residues. With V trimmed by 5 bases and J by 2 bases, 8 bases remained unmatched. Germline V gives CDR1 KGHSH, CDR2 LQKENI. The DNA read from the CDR3 is TGTGCCAGCTCAAACCCGGGACAGCCGAACTATGGC. This sequence encodes CASSNPGQPNYG. The whole CDR3 is CASSNPGQPNYGYTF.

On this clone: The CDR3 end lies 3 residues beyond the end of the read and is filled in from the germline J gene. V usage is TRBV19 and J usage is TRBJ2-1, with TRBD2 identical over 10 bases. Germline loops: CDR1 LNHDA, CDR2 SQIVND (reference sequence). Losses at the gene ends were 1 base for V and 8 bases for J; bases not matched to a gene: 11. This CDR3 is built from 17 residues. The CDR3 sequence: CASSIAASGSWVYEQFF. The part of the CDR3 DNA that was read is TGTGCCAGTAGTATAGCGGCTAGCGGGAGTTGGGTATATGAG.

The covered CDR3 bases are TGTGCCAGCAGCTTAGACGCAGGGAGCTATGGC. This encodes CASSLDAGSYG. The CDR3, in full, reads CASSLDAGSYGYTF. This rearrangement joins TRBV7-8 to TRBJ1-2, with D perhaps matching TRBD1 (5 bases). The read terminates 3 residues before the CDR3 end, so the remaining end is supplied by the germline J gene. The CDR3 runs to 14 residues. The germline CDR1 and CDR2 sequences are SGHVS and FQNEAQ. Trimming removed 1 base from V and 4 bases from J, with 10 bases in between.

Points on this clone: The read terminates 3 residues before the CDR3 end, so the remaining end is supplied by the germline J gene. The chain couples TRBV30 to TRBJ2-2; weak D call: TRBD1 (5 bases). From germline, CDR1 is GTSNPN and CDR2 SVGIG (reference sequence). With 8 bases removed from V and 7 bases from J, the gap between germline ends came to 14 bases. This CDR3 has 12 amino acids. The part of the CDR3 DNA that was read is TGTGCCCCCACGACAGAGCACGGGGAG. It codes for CAPTTEHGE. The CDR3 reads in full as CAPTTEHGELFF.

On this clone itself: The read falls 3 residues short of the CDR3 end, and the missing part is taken from the germline J gene. The V gene is TRBV6-1, the J gene TRBJ1-1; D gene uncertain. The ends were cut back, 3 bases at V and 1 base at J, with 6 bases in the middle. This CDR3 region has 13 residues. Germline values: CDR1 MNHNS, CDR2 SASEGT. The part of the CDR3 DNA that was read is TGTGCCAGCAGTGACAGAGAGAACACTGAA. The encoded protein is CASSDRENTE. The full-length CDR3 reads as CASSDRENTEAFF.

Points on this clone: With the read ending 3 residues before the CDR3 end, the germline J gene is used to fill in that end. The V and J genes are TRBV30 and TRBJ1-2; perhaps TRBD1 as D (5 bases). The V gene's germline CDR1 is GTSNPN and CDR2 SVGIG (reference sequence). Trimming pared 1 base from V and 2 bases from J, leaving 8 bases between. The length of the CDR3 is 13 residues. The CDR3 is CAWSATVNYGYTF. The sequenced part of the CDR3 DNA is TGTGCCTGGAGTGCGACAGTGAACTATGGC.

About this clone: The read is 3 residues too short to cover the CDR3 end, so that end is filled in from the germline J gene. The chain recombines TRBV19 with TRBJ2-2; 15 nucleotides match TRBD2. Germline V gives CDR1 LNHDA, CDR2 SQIVND (reference sequence). CDR3 length: 17 amino acids. Unmatched junction bases numbered 7, after V lost 7 bases and J lost 4 bases. This CDR3 is CASTGLAGGHRTGELFF. The CDR3 DNA, read in part, is TGTGCCAGTACCGGACTAGCGGGGGGGCATCGCACCGGGGAG. The full variable domain, its missing parts supplied by reference TRBV19 and TRBJ2-2, is DGGITQSPKYLFRKEGQNVTLSCEQNLNHDAMYWYRQDPGQGLRLIYYSQIVNDFQKGDIAEGYSVSREKKESFPLTVTSAQKNPTAFYLCASTGLAGGHRTGELFFGEGSRLTVL.

Notes on this clone: The CDR3 goes on 3 residues after the read ends, and that part is filled in from the germline J gene. The chain links TRBV12-5 to TRBJ2-7; 7 positions match TRBD1. Losses at the gene ends were 2 bases for V and 2 bases for J; bases not matched to a gene: 9. Per the germline V gene, CDR1 is LGHNT and CDR2 is FRNRAP. This CDR3 contains 16 residues. CDR3 bases read: TGTGCTAGTGGTTTGACCTCGGGACAGCCGACCTACGAG. Protein sequence: CASGLTSGQPTYE. Given in full, the CDR3 is CASGLTSGQPTYEQYF.

On this clone itself: With the read ending 3 residues before the CDR3 end, the germline J gene is used to fill in that end. The chain is built from TRBV10-2 and TRBJ1-5; possibly TRBD1 for D (5 bases). The CDR3 is 16 amino acids. V was clipped by 4 bases and J by 0 bases, with 13 bases between them. Germline CDR1 and CDR2: WSHSY and SAAADI. The part of the CDR3 DNA that was read is TGCGCCAGCAGTGTAGGGGCCCCCTATAGCAATCAGCCC. Translated, it gives CASSVGAPYSNQP. The CDR3, in full, reads CASSVGAPYSNQPQHF.

To note about this clone: The read gets to within 3 residues of the CDR3 end, and the germline J gene fills in the rest. This chain uses TRBV6-4 with TRBJ2-1; 8 bases are shared with TRBD1. The CDR3 covers 15 residues. CDR1 is MRHNA, CDR2 SNTAGT, per germline. Trimming took 4 bases from V and 4 from J; bases not matched to a gene: 6. The CDR3 bases that were read are TGTGCCAGCAGTGTTTCCGGACAGGGTTACAATGAG. Protein: CASSVSGQGYNE. The full CDR3 reads CASSVSGQGYNEQFF.

Regarding this clone: The read finishes 3 residues shy of the CDR3 end, and the germline J gene is used to complete it. The J gene is TRBJ2-1, the V gene TRBV9; TRBD2 agrees at 7 bases. This CDR3 has 14 amino acids. The V segment lost 4 bases and the J segment 6 bases; nucleotides outside the gene matches: 7. The germline V gene has CDR1 SGDLS and CDR2 YYNGEE. CDR3 amino acids: CASSLRGGGNEQFF. The CDR3 bases that were read are TGTGCCAGCAGCCTTAGGGGCGGGGGCAATGAG.

The sequenced CDR3 bases are TGTGCCTGGGACAAGTACTCTGGAAACACC. Translating it yields CAWDKYSGNT. The CDR3, in full, reads CAWDKYSGNTIYF. The rearrangement joins TRBV30 to TRBJ1-3; no reliable D call. The read ends 3 residues shy of where the CDR3 ends; the end is completed using the germline J gene. CDR3 length: 13 residues. Germline V lookup: CDR1 GTSNPN, CDR2 SVGIG (reference sequence). V was shortened by 5 bases and J by 0 bases, with 8 bases between the two germline ends. Combining the CDR3 with reference TRBV30 and TRBJ1-3 gives the whole variable domain SQTIHQWPATLVQPVGSPLSLECTVEGTSNPNLYWYRQAAGRGLQLLFYSVGIGQISSEVPQNLSASRPQDRQFILSSKKLLLSDSGFYLCAWDKYSGNTIYFGEGSWLTVV.